This T cell receptor beta chain is drawn from a study of cytomegalovirus exposure and HLA in healthy donors (dated by TCRdb to about 2017). With regard to the full study: In an earlier analysis of some 550 of the donors, about 270 Gb of sequence data and about 110 million unique TCR beta sequences from 180 million or so T cells were reported. Approximately 300 gigabases of sequencing data and 70 million to 85 million unique TCR sequences were included in an early release covering roughly 600 HLA-typed donors. Of the roughly 420 genotyped donors, roughly 80% were placed in the genetic ancestry cluster associated with self-reported Caucasian donors. The study aimed to test whether cataloging public T cell receptors could reveal signatures of past pathogen exposure. The study used immunosequencing to profile the T cell repertoires of about 670 subjects and linked those repertoires to cytomegalovirus serostatus. In addition to the first cohort of approximately 670 subjects, a separate validation cohort of approximately 130 different subjects was used. To predict cytomegalovirus infection status, the study combined high-throughput TCR immunosequencing, statistical association of individual TCRs with disease status, and machine learning. A later analysis re-examined previously published TCR beta repertoires from roughly 650 donors and added high-resolution HLA genotyping to investigate patterns of TCR occurrence. Rather than using new phenotypic data, the later analysis identified candidate immune exposures from TCR beta sequences and from how often those sequences occurred across donors. In an earlier analysis of roughly 540 of the donors, high-throughput TCR beta sequencing was used to judge whether each TCR beta V gene segment behaved as functional or pseudogenic. Donor age, sex, ethnicity and CMV serostatus were compiled alongside the repertoire data. A later genetic analysis used genome-wide SNP genotypes for about 55% of the 666 donors, treating that subset as a discovery cohort. Every discovery cohort repertoire had been produced on one sequencing platform. HLA typing covered class I and class II loci at four-digit resolution. The number of typed donors differed by locus: about 620-630 for A, B, C, DRB1 and DQB1; about 520 for DQA1; 600 to 610 for DPA1; and roughly 450 for DPB1. Roughly 5 DR-DQ haplotypes were treated as single units for association and clustering because of strong linkage in the cohort. Among 300 to 500 genotyped donors of the cohort, an average of roughly 230,000 unique TCR beta nucleotide sequences was sequenced per donor, of which about 20% were non-productive. General study outcomes and caveats: For the cohort, immune exposure information was limited to CMV serostatus. Because the 87-base-pair reads could not distinguish some IMGT-functional V segments, including TRBV6-2 and TRBV6-3, those segments were excluded. Linkage disequilibrium might explain the correlated functional status among segregating V segments, but an unknown experimental factor could not be ruled out. Specific HLA alleles were associated with some 15,000 TCR beta sequences at a false discovery rate of 0.05 in a later analysis. According to a later analysis, TCR association rates differed among HLA loci, with DRB1 alleles showing the most associated TCRs and HLA-C alleles showing the fewest. V-gene and J-gene trimming of TCR beta chains was associated with a missense DCLRE1C variant in a later genetic analysis, and the association was replicated in an independent cohort. A further reported finding was that TCR beta sequences accurately predicted the HLA-A and HLA-B alleles for most subjects in the first cohort. Most TCR sequences were seen in very few donors, while some public TCRs were found in many individuals. Because HLA typing was missing for some donors at each locus, association tests included only the typed subset. In a later analysis, HLA-associated TCR beta chains showed more clonal expansion and lower generation probabilities than non-associated chains that were equally common. In both the original and validation cohorts, the classifier was reported to diagnose cytomegalovirus status with high specificity and sensitivity. Presence/absence analyses assumed roughly uniform sequencing depth across donors, an assumption that may not hold. Three of the identified cytomegalovirus-associated TCR beta chains were confirmed in vitro to be specific for cytomegalovirus antigens. According to the authors, the approach could potentially be generalized to other disease states and immunological phenotypes. Assigning TCR associations to individual alleles was difficult when HLA alleles, especially DR and DQ, strongly co-occurred. Because counts were too low, seventeen rarely observed V segments, including chromosome 9 orphons, were excluded from the earlier analysis of under 650 of the donors. In a later analysis, most CMV-associated TCR beta chains were found to appear HLA-restricted, with HLA associations seemingly driven largely by CMV exposure. According to a later analysis, parvovirus B19, influenza, CMV and Epstein-Barr virus appeared linked to several top co-occurrence clusters. In an earlier analysis of about 550 of the donors, most TCR beta V segments were observed in productive rearrangements about 87% or about 30% of the time, broadly matching IMGT annotations. The cohort was sequenced for TCR beta chains only, and without alpha or paired-chain data the features that could be detected were limited. A total of 150 to 200 TCR beta chains were listed by the study as associated with cytomegalovirus. In a later genetic analysis, fewer N-insertions in productive TCRs were reported among donors in an Asian-associated ancestry cluster than the roughly 700-donor mean. A cluster of highly shared sequence variants was judged likely to represent a technical artifact of the sequencing pipeline.

The library was produced with the immunoSEQ multiplex PCR assay. For the multiplex PCR, a mixture combining 60 forward primers for TCR Vbeta segments and 13 reverse primers for TCR Jbeta segments was used. The CDR3 region of rearranged TCR beta genes was amplified from genomic DNA by a multiplex PCR assay. The Illumina HiSeq System was used to sequence the amplified TCR beta libraries as 87-base-pair reads. In the authors' own workflow: In a later analysis, tens of millions of unique TCR beta chains were counted across the 650 to 700 repertoires, and approximately 11 million of these chains were shared by at least two donors. To remove PCR and sequencing errors, raw reads were error-corrected and collapsed into unique sequences using a nearest-neighbor algorithm that merged closely related sequences. To assign V, D and J gene segments, CDR3 sequences were aligned to IMGT reference sequences. Each retained sequence needed at least a six-nucleotide match to both a V gene segment and a J gene segment. Rearrangements were classified as productive when the CDR3 lacked stop codons and remained in frame with V and J, and all other rearrangements were classified as non-productive. Following IMGT convention, CDR3 was defined as the stretch from the second conserved V-encoded cysteine to the conserved J-encoded phenylalanine. In an earlier analysis of around 600 of the donors, sequences lacking an unambiguous match to a single V gene segment were excluded. In an earlier analysis of some 590 of the donors, a V segment was called functional when productive rearrangements were above 56.7%, and segregating when the standard deviation between donors exceeded 5%. To diagnose cytomegalovirus status from the catalog of TCR beta chain sequences, a statistical classification framework was built. In a later analysis, TCR nucleotide sequences were compared against IMGT/GENE-DB human TR gene sequences so that V and J genes could be assigned. The TCRdist pipeline was used in a later analysis to assign CDR3 sequences and most-parsimonious VDJ recombination scenarios. In a later analysis, every TCR beta chain was defined by the combination of its CDR3 amino acid sequence and its V-gene family, and reads without a unique V-gene family were dropped. A later analysis removed 500 to 600 highly shared, low-generation-probability nucleotide sequences to deal with suspected cross-contamination and a sequencing artifact. In a later analysis, a clonal expansion index was calculated for each public chain from normalized within-repertoire ranks of inferred template counts. In a later analysis, generation probabilities were computed using a VDJ recombination model fitted to out-of-frame rearrangements, and the results were checked against IGoR. A later analysis scored TCR-TCR, TCR-HLA and TCR-CMV co-occurrence with hypergeometric tests, applying a repertoire-size bias correction to TCR pairs. A later analysis estimated false discovery rates by permuting HLA or CMV assignments 20 times. In a later analysis, co-occurring TCRs were grouped using DBSCAN, with TCRdist sequence similarity added in when clustering inside HLA-allele-positive subsets. Repertoires with fewer than 30,000 or more than 120,000 public chains were left out of co-occurrence clustering, as were a few repertoires with anomalous nucleotide sharing. As stored in TCRdb, this immuneACCESS dataset retains in-frame rearrangements with V and J assigned. A fraction of the clones does not appear; measured against another copy, unresolved V genes explain less than half of the discrepancy, and the remainder lacks a known reason. V and J calls and clone size come straight from that table; D and trimming were deduced from the DNA. This sample holds 60,000 or so clones; about 72% were observed only once. About 23% of the sample lies in the top ten.

About this clone: Its recognized antigen is unknown. Base quality data are lacking; no much larger clone is found one base away.

Trimming accounts for 0 bases at V and 9 bases at J, while the number of junction bases matched to no gene is 7. The CDR3 contains 15 residues, cysteine and phenylalanine counted. The only DNA kept is the CDR3, 45 bases in frame from the first base. The germline V gene (reference sequence) specifies SGHNT as CDR1 and YYREEE as CDR2. The cohort consisted of 600 to 750 healthy bone marrow donors. At the time of sampling, every cohort member was nominally healthy, though immune exposures that went unrecorded were likely present. The donor tested CMV seropositive and was one of the 289 seropositive cohort members. A peripheral blood sample was collected from each donor, and TCR beta sequencing was performed on peripheral blood mononuclear cells. The Qiagen DNeasy Blood Extraction Kit was used to extract genomic DNA from the blood cell samples.

This clonotype originated in a man over 45 in good health and CMV-seropositive. Input material: PBMCs. The chain joins TRBV5-4 to TRBJ2-7; 12 middle bases align to TRBD1. The DNA sequence is as follows: TGTGCCAGCAGCTTGGAGGGGACAGGGGGCGCAGGGCAGTACTTC. Its protein reads: CASSLEGTGGAGQYF.